A single sample gave rise to the 29 T cell receptor beta chains below, sequenced in a study of OX40 agonist ivuxolimab in advanced cancers. Here immunoSEQ multiplex PCR was the method, and the copy in TCRdb shows in-frame clones only, minus some. Here the sample spans 70,000 to 95,000 clones, around 90% being singletons. This material consisted of CD4+ or CD8+ T cells sorted from blood, taken in a trial of the OX40 agonist ivuxolimab. The receptors come from an adult with an advanced solid tumor such as melanoma, head and neck, liver or kidney cancer.

CDR3 coding DNA: TGTGCCAGCAGTGAAGTTCGGCAAGAGACCCAGTACTTC. It codes for CASSEVRQETQYF. This chain uses TRBV2 with TRBJ2-5; D is uncertain. V gave up 1 base and J gave up 2 bases, with 5 bases separating them. Germline CDR1 SNHLY, CDR2 FYNNEI. The CDR3 length is 13 residues.

J is TRBJ1-1 and V is TRBV6-1; the D is unclear. Trimming cost V 3 bases and J 0 bases, with 11 bases left between them. CDR3 length: 15 amino acids. In germline, CDR1 is MNHNS, CDR2 SASEGT. Here the CDR3 DNA reads TGTGCCAGCAGTGACTCAGGAAGCATGAACACTGAAGCTTTCTTT. Encoded protein: CASSDSGSMNTEAFF.

This chain links TRBV7-9 with TRBJ2-1; TRBD2 matches 7 bases. With V trimmed by 5 bases and J by 0 bases, 1 base remained unmatched. This CDR3 spans 14 amino acids. CDR1 and CDR2 (germline): SEHNR, FQNEAQ (reference sequence). In nucleotides, the CDR3 is TGTGCCAGCAGCGGGGGGGGCTCCTACAATGAGCAGTTCTTC. Translation: CASSGGGSYNEQFF.

The V gene is TRBV5-1, the J gene TRBJ2-7, with 11 bases aligning to TRBD2. Germline CDR1 and CDR2: SGHRS and YFSETQ. J lost 0 bases, V lost 1 base, and 6 bases had no gene match. This CDR3 has 17 amino acids. Here the CDR3 DNA reads TGCGCCAGCAGCTTGAATAGCGGGGGGGCAAGCTCCTACGAGCAGTACTTC. Translating gives CASSLNSGGASSYEQYF.

This rearrangement joins TRBV6-1 to TRBJ1-5, with a weak D call TRBD1 (6 bases). Trimming cost V 5 bases and J 2 bases, with 10 bases left between them. This CDR3 is built from 14 residues. Germline CDR1 reads MNHNS; CDR2 reads SASEGT. The CDR3 bases are TGTGCCAGCAGTCAACAGGGAGGCAATCAGCCCCAGCATTTT. It yields the protein CASSQQGGNQPQHF.

V is TRBV13 and J is TRBJ2-3; D is unclear. Germline CDR1 is PRHDT and CDR2 is FYEKMQ (reference sequence). The CDR3 length is 14 residues. Trimming shortened V by 5 bases and J by 4 bases, and 13 bases separated the two germline ends. The DNA for the CDR3 is TGTGCCAGCAGCCCAGGATATCAGCCAGATACGCAGTATTTT. Protein: CASSPGYQPDTQYF.

V and J are TRBV9 and TRBJ2-1; D gene uncertain. Trimming removed 0 bases from V and 0 bases from J, with 7 bases in between. This CDR3 contains 15 residues. Germline CDR1 and CDR2: SGDLS and YYNGEE. The CDR3 bases are TGTGCCAGCAGCGTAGGCGTTAGCTCCTACAATGAGCAGTTCTTC. Its translation is CASSVGVSSYNEQFF.

The chain couples TRBV5-1 to TRBJ2-3, with 8 bases identical to TRBD2. J was trimmed by 0 bases and V by 4 bases; bases with no gene match: 4. This CDR3 contains 15 residues. CDR1 is SGHRS, CDR2 YFSETQ, per germline. As DNA, the CDR3 is TGCGCCAGCAGCCAAGCGGGAGAGAGCACAGATACGCAGTATTTT. Amino acid sequence: CASSQAGESTDTQYF.

V gene TRBV27 combines with J gene TRBJ2-3, with TRBD2 matching over 10 bases. The CDR3 has 17 amino acids. Germline CDR1 MNHEY, CDR2 SMNVEV (reference sequence). V gave up 6 bases and J gave up 4 bases; unmatched junction bases: 13. The CDR3 DNA reads TGTGCCAGCAGGACGATTGGGTCTAGCGGGAGAGCAGATACGCAGTATTTT. Protein product: CASRTIGSSGRADTQYF.

This clone has a single count. This chain uses TRBV7-3 with TRBJ2-6; D possibly matches TRBD1 or TRBD2 (5 bases each). The CDR3 runs 15 residues. The germline V gene encodes CDR1 SGHTA and CDR2 FQGTGA. Trimming cost V 5 bases and J 4 bases, with 12 bases left between them. This CDR3 reads CASSLGASGANVLTF. The CDR3 DNA follows: TGTGCCAGCAGCCTCGGGGCGTCCGGGGCCAACGTCCTGACTTTC.

V usage is TRBV11-2 and J usage is TRBJ2-1; 9 bases are shared with TRBD2. The CDR3 has 19 amino acids. Per the germline V gene, CDR1 is SGHAT and CDR2 is FQNNGV. Germline trimming cut 2 bases from V and 0 bases from J; bases unmatched to any gene: 11. CDR3: CASSLLGAVAGVSYNEQFF. Written as DNA, the CDR3 is TGTGCCAGCAGCTTACTTGGGGCGGTAGCGGGGGTCTCCTACAATGAGCAGTTCTTC.

The sample holds one count of this clone. This chain links TRBV29-1 with TRBJ2-5; either TRBD1 or TRBD2 may fit D (5 bases each). V lost 7 bases to trimming and J lost 2 bases, with 11 bases between them. Germline loops: CDR1 SQVTM, CDR2 ANQGSEA. The CDR3 contains 12 residues. The CDR3 nucleotides are TGCAGCGCTGGGACGCTGCAAGAGACCCAGTACTTC. Its translation: CSAGTLQETQYF.

This chain links TRBV5-6 with TRBJ1-2; 7 bases align to TRBD1. Germline CDR1 SGHDT, CDR2 YYEEEE. This CDR3 has 15 residues. V dropped 1 base and J dropped 5; count of bases not matched to a gene: 8. This CDR3 is CASSLWGGGAYGYTF. The CDR3 DNA sequence: TGTGCCAGCAGCTTGTGGGGAGGGGGCGCGTATGGCTACACCTTC.

The J gene is TRBJ2-2, the V gene TRBV4-2; unclear D gene. Trimming left V 1 base short and J 4 bases short, with 1 base between. Germline CDR1 is LGHNA and CDR2 is YNFKEQ. The CDR3 spans 12 residues. CDR3 residues: CASSQVTGELFF. The CDR3 DNA is TGTGCCAGCAGCCAAGTCACCGGGGAGCTGTTTTTT.

Here the CDR3 reads CSVGVAGLSSYNEQFF. The CDR3 DNA is TGCAGCGTTGGAGTAGCGGGGCTGAGCTCCTACAATGAGCAGTTCTTC. This sequence joins TRBV29-1 and TRBJ2-1; TRBD2 matches at 8 bases. V was clipped by 4 bases and J by 0 bases; unmatched bases: 8. CDR3 size: 16 residues. Looked up from germline, CDR1 is SQVTM and CDR2 is ANQGSEA.

This clone was detected once. The chain couples TRBV7-8 to TRBJ1-1; tentative D call: TRBD1 (6 bases). V shed 2 bases and J shed 0 bases, with 13 bases lying between them. The germline CDR1 and CDR2 sequences are SGHVS and FQNEAQ. CDR3 length: 16 amino acids. The CDR3 bases are TGTGCCAGCAGCTTAATGTCAGGGGTCATGAACACTGAAGCTTTCTTT. Protein sequence: CASSLMSGVMNTEAFF. The whole variable domain, filled in from reference TRBV7-8 and TRBJ1-1, reads GAGVSQSPRYKVAKRGQDVALRCDPISGHVSLFWYQQALGQGPEFLTYFQNEAQLDKSGLPSDRFFAERPEGSVSTLKIQRTQQEDSAVYLCASSLMSGVMNTEAFFGQGTRLTVV.

The chain couples TRBV6-5 to TRBJ1-3; the D is unclear. The V gene lost 0 bases and the J gene lost 0 bases, with 9 bases spanning the gap. CDR1 and CDR2 (germline): MNHEY, SVGAGI. The CDR3 spans 16 residues. The DNA of the CDR3 is TGTGCCAGCAGTTACTCCAGTCAATTCTCTGGAAACACCATATATTTT. Amino acid sequence: CASSYSSQFSGNTIYF.

The chain links TRBV27 to TRBJ2-5, with D unclear. The ends were cut back, 0 bases at V and 2 bases at J, with 7 bases in the middle. CDR1 is MNHEY and CDR2 is SMNVEV in the germline V gene (reference sequence). The length of the CDR3 is 14 residues. The chain's CDR3 is CASSLSGIQETQYF. DNA for the CDR3: TGTGCCAGCAGTTTATCTGGGATTCAAGAGACCCAGTACTTC.

The chain employs TRBV6-6 and TRBJ2-7, with TRBD2 identical over 11 bases. J gave up 3 bases and V 4 bases, and 5 bases lay outside the gene matches. This CDR3 has 15 amino acids. Germline V CDR1 and CDR2: MNHNY, SVGAGI (reference sequence). CDR3 region: CASSLLAGVDYEQYF. CDR3 nucleotide sequence: TGTGCCAGCAGTTTACTAGCGGGGGTCGACTACGAGCAGTACTTC.

This chain connects TRBV6-4 to TRBJ2-7; 11 bases fit TRBD2. The germline CDR1 and CDR2 sequences are MRHNA and SNTAGT. The CDR3 runs 14 residues. Losses at the gene ends were 5 bases for V and 4 bases for J; bases not matched to a gene: 4. CDR3 protein: CASSLAGGLYEQYF. The CDR3 DNA follows: TGTGCCAGCAGTCTAGCGGGGGGCCTGTACGAGCAGTACTTC.

J is TRBJ2-2 and V is TRBV11-3; D possibly uses TRBD1 or TRBD2 (5 bases each). V was shortened by 5 bases and J by 7 bases, with 11 bases between the two germline ends. The CDR3 runs to 13 residues. Germline V gene data show CDR1 as SGHNT and CDR2 as YENEEA. The CDR3, as DNA: TGTGCCAGCAGCACTATTGGGGGCGGGGAGCTGTTTTTT. This codes for CASSTIGGGELFF.

The sample holds a few counts of this clone. The genes are TRBV30 and TRBJ2-5; D might be TRBD2 (5 bases). V dropped 4 bases and J dropped 2 bases, with 11 bases sitting between them. The CDR3 loop spans 13 amino acids. From germline, CDR1 is GTSNPN and CDR2 SVGIG (reference sequence). CDR3 sequence: CAWTSGEQETQYF. CDR3 in DNA: TGTGCCTGGACCAGCGGAGAACAAGAGACCCAGTACTTC.

This chain uses TRBV4-1 with TRBJ2-5; 12 bases match TRBD1. Losses at the gene ends were 1 base for V and 5 bases for J; bases not matched to a gene: 5. Germline V gene lookup returns CDR1 MGHRA and CDR2 YSYEKL. The CDR3 has 16 amino acids. CDR3 region: CASSQGGTGGWETQYF. CDR3 nucleotide sequence: TGCGCCAGCAGCCAAGGAGGGACAGGGGGCTGGGAGACCCAGTACTTC.

The V call is TRBV6-6, the J call TRBJ1-6; possible D gene TRBD1, 5 bases. The CDR3 has 13 amino acids. V lost 4 bases, J lost 7 bases, and 8 bases lay in between. CDR1 is MNHNY, CDR2 SVGAGI, per germline (reference sequence). In DNA form, the CDR3 reads TGTGCCAGCAGTTCAGGGTGGAATTCACCCCTCCACTTT. Protein sequence: CASSSGWNSPLHF.

The V gene is TRBV9, the J gene TRBJ2-3, with 12 bases lining up with TRBD2. CDR3 length equals 15 residues. Germline CDR1 SGDLS, CDR2 YYNGEE. Trimming took 2 bases from V and 3 from J; bases not matched to a gene: 1. The CDR3: CASSVGLAGTDTQYF. DNA of the CDR3: TGTGCCAGCAGCGTCGGACTAGCGGGGACAGATACGCAGTATTTT.

The chain has TRBV7-8 and TRBJ2-2; 15 nucleotides match TRBD2. After removal of 5 bases from V and 3 bases from J, the junction contained 7 bases not matched to a gene. Per germline, CDR1 SGHVS and CDR2 FQNEAQ. This CDR3 contains 18 residues. CDR3 nucleotide sequence: TGTGCCAGCAGCCTTGGACTAGCGGGGGGGCCGTACACCGGGGAGCTGTTTTTT. Protein product: CASSLGLAGGPYTGELFF.

The chain employs TRBV7-9 and TRBJ1-4; D is uncertain. The CDR3 has 13 residues. Deletions cut 5 bases from V and 4 bases from J, with 8 bases between. Per the germline V gene, CDR1 is SEHNR and CDR2 is FQNEAQ (reference sequence). CDR3 amino acids: CASSRESNEKLFF. CDR3 nucleotides: TGTGCCAGCAGCAGGGAAAGTAATGAAAAACTGTTTTTT.

The genes are TRBV5-5 and TRBJ2-4, with a tentative D call TRBD2 (5 bases). V was shortened by 4 bases and J by 6 bases, with 8 bases between the two germline ends. Looked up from germline, CDR1 is SGHKS and CDR2 is YYEKEE (reference sequence). This CDR3 is 12 amino acids long. The CDR3 is CASSRGGNIQYF. The CDR3 nucleotides are TGTGCCAGCAGCCGCGGAGGAAACATTCAGTACTTC.

The rearrangement links TRBV6-6 to TRBJ2-2; D is unresolved. CDR3 length equals 13 residues. The V gene lost 6 bases and the J gene lost 4 bases, with 9 bases spanning the gap. Germline V CDR1 and CDR2: MNHNY, SVGAGI (reference sequence). The CDR3 region is CASSHGGTGELFF. The CDR3 nucleotides are TGTGCCAGCAGCCACGGTGGCACCGGGGAGCTGTTTTTT.